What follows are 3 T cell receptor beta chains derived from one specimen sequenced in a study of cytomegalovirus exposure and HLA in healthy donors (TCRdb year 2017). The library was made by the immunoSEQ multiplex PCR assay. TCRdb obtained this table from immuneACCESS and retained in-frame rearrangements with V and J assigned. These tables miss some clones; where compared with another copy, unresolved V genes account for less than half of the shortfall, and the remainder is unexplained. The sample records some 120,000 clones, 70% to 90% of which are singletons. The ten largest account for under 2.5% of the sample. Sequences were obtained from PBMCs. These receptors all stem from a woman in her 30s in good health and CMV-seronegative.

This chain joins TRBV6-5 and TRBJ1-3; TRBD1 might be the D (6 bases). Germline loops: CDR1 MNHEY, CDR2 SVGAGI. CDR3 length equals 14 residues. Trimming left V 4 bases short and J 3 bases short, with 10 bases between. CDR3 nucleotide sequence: TGTGCCAGCAGTTTGGGGACAAGTGGAAACACCATATATTTT. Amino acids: CASSLGTSGNTIYF.

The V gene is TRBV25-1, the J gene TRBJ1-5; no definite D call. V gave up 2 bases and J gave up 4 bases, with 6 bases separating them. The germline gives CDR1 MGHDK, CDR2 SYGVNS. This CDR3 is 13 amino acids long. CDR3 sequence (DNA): TGTGCCAGCAGTGAACCCGGGAATCAGCCCCAGCATTTT. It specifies CASSEPGNQPQHF.

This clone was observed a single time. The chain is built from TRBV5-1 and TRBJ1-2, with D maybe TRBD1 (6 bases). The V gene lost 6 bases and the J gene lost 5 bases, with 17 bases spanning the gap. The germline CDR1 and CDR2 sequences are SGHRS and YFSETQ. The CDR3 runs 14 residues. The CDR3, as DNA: TGCGCCAGCAACGAGTTGACAGGAAGTTATGGCTACACCTTC. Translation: CASNELTGSYGYTF.